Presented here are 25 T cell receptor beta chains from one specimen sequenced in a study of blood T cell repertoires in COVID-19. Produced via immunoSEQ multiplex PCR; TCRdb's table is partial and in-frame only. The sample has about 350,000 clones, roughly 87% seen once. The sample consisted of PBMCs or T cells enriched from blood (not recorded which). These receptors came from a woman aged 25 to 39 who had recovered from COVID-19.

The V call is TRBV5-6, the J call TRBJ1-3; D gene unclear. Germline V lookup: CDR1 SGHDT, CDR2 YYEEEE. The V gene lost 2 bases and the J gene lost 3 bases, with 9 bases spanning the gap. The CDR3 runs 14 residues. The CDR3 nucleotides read TGTGCCAGCAGCTTCGGGGAAGTTGGAAACACCATATATTTT. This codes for CASSFGEVGNTIYF.

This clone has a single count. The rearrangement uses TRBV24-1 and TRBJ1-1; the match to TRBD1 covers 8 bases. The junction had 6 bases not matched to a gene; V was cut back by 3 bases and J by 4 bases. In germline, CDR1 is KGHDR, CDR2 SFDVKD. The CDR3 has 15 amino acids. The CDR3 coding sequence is TGTGCCACCAGTGATAAAACAGGGGGTCCCACTGAAGCTTTCTTT. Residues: CATSDKTGGPTEAFF.

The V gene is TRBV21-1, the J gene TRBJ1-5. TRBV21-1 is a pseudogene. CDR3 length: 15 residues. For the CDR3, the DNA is TGTGCCAGCAGCGCCCCGGGGGTTGGCAATCAGCCCCAGCATTTT. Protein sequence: CASSAPGVGNQPQHF.

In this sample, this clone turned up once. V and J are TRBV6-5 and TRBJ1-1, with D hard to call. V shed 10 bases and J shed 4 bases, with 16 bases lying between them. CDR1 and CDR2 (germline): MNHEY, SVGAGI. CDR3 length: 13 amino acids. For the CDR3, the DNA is TGTGCCACCACCGAGGGCGCGAGCACTGAAGCTTTCTTT. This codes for CATTEGASTEAFF.

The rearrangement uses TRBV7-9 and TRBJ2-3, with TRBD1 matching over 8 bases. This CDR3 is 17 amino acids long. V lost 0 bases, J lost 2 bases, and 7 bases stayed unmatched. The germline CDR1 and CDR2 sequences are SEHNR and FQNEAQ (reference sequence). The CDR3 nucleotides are TGTGCCAGCAGCTTAGCGCCTAGGACAGGGACCACAGATACGCAGTATTTT. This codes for CASSLAPRTGTTDTQYF.

CDR3 protein: CASSLGQGETDTQYF. The CDR3 DNA reads TGTGCCAGCAGCCTCGGACAGGGGGAGACAGATACGCAGTATTTT. The J gene is TRBJ2-3, the V gene TRBV3-1 (or the pseudogene TRBV3-2); 10 bases match TRBD1. CDR3 length equals 15 residues. After removal of 4 bases from V and 3 bases from J, the junction contained 4 bases not matched to a gene. The germline CDR1 and CDR2 sequences are LGHDT and YNNKEL (reference sequence).

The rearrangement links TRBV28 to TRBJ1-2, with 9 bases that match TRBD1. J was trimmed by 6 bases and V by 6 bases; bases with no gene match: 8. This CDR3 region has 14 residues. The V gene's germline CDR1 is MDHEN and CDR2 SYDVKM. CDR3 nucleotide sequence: TGTGCCAGCAGCCCCTTAGGGACAGGGAATGGCTACACCTTC. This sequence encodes CASSPLGTGNGYTF.

The DNA for the CDR3 is TGTGCCAGCCAGGCGGGGTACAATGAGCAGTTCTTC. Translation gives CASQAGYNEQFF. The chain uses TRBV12-3 or TRBV12-4 and TRBJ2-1, with D maybe TRBD2 (6 bases). The V and J ends lost 8 bases and 4 bases respectively, with 9 bases between them. The CDR3 is 12 residues long.

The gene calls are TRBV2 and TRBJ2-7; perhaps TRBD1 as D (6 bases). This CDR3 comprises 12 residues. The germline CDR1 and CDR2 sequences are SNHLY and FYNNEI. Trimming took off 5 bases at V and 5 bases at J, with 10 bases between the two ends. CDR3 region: CASSSTGHEQYF. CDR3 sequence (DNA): TGTGCCAGCAGTTCAACAGGGCACGAGCAGTACTTC.

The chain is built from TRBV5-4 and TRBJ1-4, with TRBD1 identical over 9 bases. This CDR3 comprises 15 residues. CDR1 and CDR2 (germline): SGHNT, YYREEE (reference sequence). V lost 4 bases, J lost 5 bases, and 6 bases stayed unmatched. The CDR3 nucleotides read TGTGCCAGCAGCCCGTCAGGACAGGGGAATGAAAAACTGTTTTTT. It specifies CASSPSGQGNEKLFF.

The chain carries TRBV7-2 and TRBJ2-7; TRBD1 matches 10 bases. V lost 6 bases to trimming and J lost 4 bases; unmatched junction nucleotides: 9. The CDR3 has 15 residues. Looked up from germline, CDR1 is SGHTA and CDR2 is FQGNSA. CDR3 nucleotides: TGTGCCAGCAGATCCCCGGGACAGGGGACTTACGAGCAGTACTTC. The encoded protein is CASRSPGQGTYEQYF.

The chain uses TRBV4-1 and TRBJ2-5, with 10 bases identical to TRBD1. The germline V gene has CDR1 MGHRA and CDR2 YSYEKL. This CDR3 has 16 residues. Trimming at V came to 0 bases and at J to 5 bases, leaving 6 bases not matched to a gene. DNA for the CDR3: TGCGCCAGCAGCCAAGACCAGACAGGGGGCTGGGAGACCCAGTACTTC. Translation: CASSQDQTGGWETQYF.

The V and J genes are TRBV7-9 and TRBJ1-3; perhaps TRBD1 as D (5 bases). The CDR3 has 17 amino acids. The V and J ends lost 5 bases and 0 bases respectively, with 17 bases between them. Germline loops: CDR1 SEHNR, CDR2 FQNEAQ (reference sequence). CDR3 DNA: TGTGCCAGCAGCCTAGACCGTCAGGGAAGCTCTGGAAACACCATATATTTT. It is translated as CASSLDRQGSSGNTIYF.

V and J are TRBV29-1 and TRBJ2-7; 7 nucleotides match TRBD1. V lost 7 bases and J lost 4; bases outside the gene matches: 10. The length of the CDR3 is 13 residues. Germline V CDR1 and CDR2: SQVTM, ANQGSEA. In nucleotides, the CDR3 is TGCAGCGCCCTACAGGGGCCCCGATACGAGCAGTACTTC. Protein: CSALQGPRYEQYF.

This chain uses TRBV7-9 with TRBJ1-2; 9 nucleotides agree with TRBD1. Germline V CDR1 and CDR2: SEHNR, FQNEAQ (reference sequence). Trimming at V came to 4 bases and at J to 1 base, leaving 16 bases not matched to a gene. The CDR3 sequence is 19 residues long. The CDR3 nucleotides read TGTGCCAGCAGCTCCCATTTCCGGGACAGGGAGGAGGGTAACTATGGCTACACCTTC. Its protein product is CASSSHFRDREEGNYGYTF.

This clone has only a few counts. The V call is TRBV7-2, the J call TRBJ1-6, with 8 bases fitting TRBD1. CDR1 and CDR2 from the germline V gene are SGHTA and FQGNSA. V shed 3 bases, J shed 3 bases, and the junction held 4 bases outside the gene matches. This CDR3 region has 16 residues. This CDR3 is CASSLTGAIYNSPLHF. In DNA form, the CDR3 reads TGTGCCAGCAGCTTGACAGGGGCGATCTATAATTCACCCCTCCACTTT.

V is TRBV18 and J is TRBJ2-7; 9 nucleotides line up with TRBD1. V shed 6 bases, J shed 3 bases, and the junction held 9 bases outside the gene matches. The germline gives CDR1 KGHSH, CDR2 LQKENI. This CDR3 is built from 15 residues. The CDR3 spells CASSDQGQGDYEQYF. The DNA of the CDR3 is TGTGCCAGCTCGGACCAGGGACAGGGCGACTACGAGCAGTACTTC.

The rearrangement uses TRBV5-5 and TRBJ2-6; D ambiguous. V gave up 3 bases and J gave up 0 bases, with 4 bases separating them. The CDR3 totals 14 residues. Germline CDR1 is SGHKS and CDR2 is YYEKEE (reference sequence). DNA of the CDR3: TGTGCCAGCAGCTATAACTCTGGGGCCAACGTCCTGACTTTC. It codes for CASSYNSGANVLTF.

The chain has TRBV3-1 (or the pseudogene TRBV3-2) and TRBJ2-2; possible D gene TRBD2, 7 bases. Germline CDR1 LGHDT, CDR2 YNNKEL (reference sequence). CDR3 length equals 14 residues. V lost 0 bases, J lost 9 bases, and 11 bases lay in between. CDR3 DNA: TGTGCCAGCAGCCAAGATTGGGGGGGCTGGGAGCTGTTTTTT. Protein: CASSQDWGGWELFF.

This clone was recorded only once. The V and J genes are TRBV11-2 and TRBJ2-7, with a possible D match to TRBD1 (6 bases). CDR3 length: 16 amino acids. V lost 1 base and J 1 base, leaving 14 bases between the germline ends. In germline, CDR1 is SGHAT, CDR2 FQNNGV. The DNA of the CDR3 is TGTGCCAGCAGCTTAGTTTCGACCAGGGGTTCCTACGAGCAGTACTTC. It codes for CASSLVSTRGSYEQYF.

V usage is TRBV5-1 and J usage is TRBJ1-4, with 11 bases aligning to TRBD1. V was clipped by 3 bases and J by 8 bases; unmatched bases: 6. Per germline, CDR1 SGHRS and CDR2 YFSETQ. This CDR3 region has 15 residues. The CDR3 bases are TGCGCCAGCAGCTCCCCGGGACAGGGGGGGGAAAAACTGTTTTTT. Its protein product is CASSSPGQGGEKLFF.

The CDR3 nucleotides are TGTGCCAGCTCACCCGAGACTAGCGGGGGGGCCGGTGGTACGCAGTATTTT. Protein sequence: CASSPETSGGAGGTQYF. The chain carries TRBV18 and TRBJ2-3; 14 bases map to TRBD2. V was pared by 3 bases and J by 8 bases, with 10 bases of the junction left unmatched. The CDR3 sequence is 17 residues long. Germline loops: CDR1 KGHSH, CDR2 LQKENI.

As DNA, the CDR3 is TGTGCCAGCAGTTTACAGGGGTTTGGCAATCAGCCCCAGCATTTT. It yields the protein CASSLQGFGNQPQHF. The rearrangement joins TRBV27 to TRBJ1-5, with a possible D match to TRBD1 (6 bases). The germline V gene has CDR1 MNHEY and CDR2 SMNVEV (reference sequence). The CDR3 consists of 15 residues. Trimming removed 2 bases at V and 2 bases at J, with 10 bases between.

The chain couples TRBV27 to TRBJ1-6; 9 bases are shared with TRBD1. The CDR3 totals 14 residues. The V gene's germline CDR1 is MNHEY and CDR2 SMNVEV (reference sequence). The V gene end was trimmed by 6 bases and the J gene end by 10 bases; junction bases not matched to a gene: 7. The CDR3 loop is CASRGQGSGSPLHF. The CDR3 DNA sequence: TGTGCCAGCAGGGGACAGGGTTCAGGGTCACCCCTCCACTTT.

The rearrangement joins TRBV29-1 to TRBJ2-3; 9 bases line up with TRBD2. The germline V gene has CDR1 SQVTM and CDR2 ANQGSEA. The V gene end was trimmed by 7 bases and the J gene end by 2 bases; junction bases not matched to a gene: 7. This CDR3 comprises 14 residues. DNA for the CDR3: TGCAGCGGGGTTCTAGCGGGATCCACAGATACGCAGTATTTT. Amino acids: CSGVLAGSTDTQYF.